The table lists the clone carrying this TCR beta chain with a few counts. The read halts 3 residues ahead of the CDR3 end, with the missing end drawn from the germline J gene. The sample is drawn from a study of T cell clonality in common variable immunodeficiency. Clones were sequenced by immunoSEQ multiplex PCR, and TCRdb holds only the in-frame ones, with some missing. Observed in the sample are around 55,000 clones, none of them singletons. CDR1 is MNHEY and CDR2 is SVGEGT in the germline V gene. This CDR3 comprises 16 residues. The V and J genes are TRBV6-2 or TRBV6-3 and TRBJ1-2, with TRBD1 as a possible D gene (5 bases). The clonotype originates from a person aged 18 to 70 in good health. Sequences were obtained from peripheral blood mononuclear cells. CDR3 protein: CASSLEGSVSYNDYTF. The part of the CDR3 DNA that was read is TGTGCCAGCAGTCTAGAGGGGTCTGTCTCCTACAATGAC.